Listed here are 28 T cell receptor beta chains from one sample, sequenced in a study of T-cell memory formation after mild COVID-19. TCRdb independently ran MiXCR on the 5' RACE reads; one entry per CDR3 protein. The repertoire consists of 250,000 to 300,000 distinct CDR3 sequences, with about 17% occurring once and the leading ten covering roughly a fifth. The sample consisted of PBMCs or a T cell subset sorted from them (not recorded which). All receptors come from a man aged 18-30 years who had mild COVID-19 (a few samples of this study predate the infection). Cell type and time point are not known.

Only a few counts were recorded for this clonotype. This chain links TRBV9 with TRBJ2-5, with D hard to call. This CDR3 region has 13 residues. CDR1 is SGDLS and CDR2 is YYNGEE in the germline V gene. Trimming took off 0 bases at V and 4 bases at J, with 7 bases between the two ends. The CDR3 DNA is TGTGCCAGCAGCGTAGGCCAGGCAGAGACCCAGTACTTC. Translated, it gives CASSVGQAETQYF.

In its sample, this clonotype was seen a few times. The V call is TRBV5-6, the J call TRBJ2-3; 8 positions match TRBD2. Germline values: CDR1 SGHDT, CDR2 YYEEEE. This CDR3 region has 15 residues. The J segment lost 5 bases and the V segment lost 2 bases, leaving 7 bases of the junction unmatched. CDR3 in DNA: TGTGCCAGCAGCTTAGGTCGCGGGGGGCTAGATACGCAGTATTTT. It encodes CASSLGRGGLDTQYF.

The V call is TRBV5-5, the J call TRBJ1-2; the D gene is possibly TRBD1 (5 bases). Trimming cost V 4 bases and J 7 bases, with 8 bases left between them. The CDR3 sequence is 11 residues long. In germline, CDR1 is SGHKS, CDR2 YYEKEE (reference sequence). The CDR3, as DNA: TGTGCCAGCAGCCGGGACTCTGGCTACACCTTC. Translation: CASSRDSGYTF.

This clonotype turned up a few times. The rearrangement joins TRBV4-2 to TRBJ2-5, with D maybe TRBD2 (6 bases). Between the trimmed V and J ends, which lost 1 base and 1 base, there was a span of 13 bases. This CDR3 region has 16 residues. From germline, CDR1 is LGHNA and CDR2 YNFKEQ. In nucleotides, the CDR3 is TGTGCCAGCAGCCAAGCCACGACTAGTGCCCAAGAGACCCAGTACTTC. Translated, it gives CASSQATTSAQETQYF.

This clonotype was seen at least ten times. The chain recombines TRBV5-1 with TRBJ2-3; either TRBD1 or TRBD2 may fit D (5 bases each). Trimming took 2 bases from V and 3 from J, leaving 16 bases between them. The germline gives CDR1 SGHRS, CDR2 YFSETQ. The CDR3 is 16 residues long. DNA for the CDR3: TGCGCCAGCAGCTTACATCTCGAGGGGATAACAGATACGCAGTATTTT. Amino acids: CASSLHLEGITDTQYF.

This rearrangement joins TRBV7-2 to TRBJ2-3; 12 positions match TRBD2. The ends lost 4 bases at V and 7 bases at J; junction bases unmatched: 15. Germline CDR1 SGHTA, CDR2 FQGNSA. The CDR3 has 18 amino acids. The CDR3 region is CASSSSRLAGDPFHTQYF. In DNA, the CDR3 is TGTGCCAGCAGCTCCTCCCGACTAGCGGGGGATCCCTTCCATACGCAGTATTTT.

This clonotype was detected only a few times. The chain combines TRBV6-5 with TRBJ2-5; 8 bases map to TRBD1. Germline values: CDR1 MNHEY, CDR2 SVGAGI. CDR3 size: 16 residues. V was clipped by 1 base and J by 0 bases; unmatched bases: 4. This CDR3 is CASSYLAGGDQETQYF. CDR3 DNA: TGTGCCAGCAGTTACTTGGCAGGGGGCGACCAAGAGACCCAGTACTTC.

This clonotype was seen repeatedly, ten times or more. J is TRBJ2-3 and V is TRBV5-1; no firm D call. CDR1 is SGHRS, CDR2 YFSETQ, per germline. This CDR3 has 17 amino acids. The V and J ends lost 0 bases and 1 base respectively, with 15 bases between them. CDR3 sequence reads: CASSLAPRLGGTDTQYF. Written as DNA, the CDR3 is TGCGCCAGCAGCTTGGCCCCTAGGCTTGGTGGCACAGATACGCAGTATTTT.

The chain recombines TRBV7-9 with TRBJ2-2, with D possibly being TRBD1 or TRBD2 (5 bases each). Deletions cut 5 bases from V and 5 bases from J, with 18 bases between. The CDR3 length is 16 residues. Germline loops: CDR1 SEHNR, CDR2 FQNEAQ (reference sequence). CDR3 sequence reads: CASSPRGFEATGELFF. CDR3 DNA sequence: TGTGCCAGCAGCCCACGGGGCTTCGAGGCTACCGGGGAGCTGTTTTTT. Supplemented by reference TRBV7-9 and TRBJ2-2, the full variable domain reads DTGVSQNPRHKITKRGQNVTFRCDPISEHNRLYWYRQTLGQGPEFLTYFQNEAQLEKSRLLSDRFSAERPKGSFSTLEIQRTEQGDSAMYLCASSPRGFEATGELFFGEGSRLTVL.

This clonotype was detected only a few times. The chain recombines TRBV12-3 or TRBV12-4 with TRBJ2-2; D possibly uses TRBD1 or TRBD2 (5 bases each). This CDR3 has 16 residues. V lost 5 bases and J 0 bases, leaving 13 bases between the germline ends. The CDR3 DNA is TGTGCCAGCAGTCCAGAGGGGTACGCGAACACCGGGGAGCTGTTTTTT. Protein product: CASSPEGYANTGELFF.

The rearrangement uses TRBV7-9 and TRBJ2-3; 9 positions match TRBD2. The CDR3 is 17 amino acids. The germline V gene encodes CDR1 SEHNR and CDR2 FQNEAQ (reference sequence). With V trimmed by 1 base and J by 3 bases, 8 bases remained unmatched. In DNA, the CDR3 is TGTGCCAGCAGCTTAGAATGGCTAGCGGGGTCGACAGATACGCAGTATTTT. Protein sequence: CASSLEWLAGSTDTQYF.

This clonotype was detected only a few times. This sequence joins TRBV5-4 and TRBJ2-7, with TRBD1 identical over 12 bases. The CDR3 is 15 residues long. Germline CDR1 SGHNT, CDR2 YYREEE (reference sequence). The V segment lost 4 bases and the J segment 7 bases; nucleotides outside the gene matches: 9. This CDR3 is CASSRGGQGAREQYV. CDR3 nucleotides: TGTGCCAGCAGCCGGGGGGGACAGGGGGCGCGGGAGCAGTACGTC.

This clonotype was counted between two and nine times. The rearrangement links TRBV4-3 to TRBJ1-5; D unresolved. Trimming stripped 0 bases from V and 7 bases from J, with 7 bases between. Germline V gene data show CDR1 as LGHNA and CDR2 as YSLEER. CDR3 length: 13 amino acids. The chain's CDR3 is CASSQDRFQPQHF. The CDR3 nucleotides read TGCGCCAGCAGCCAAGATCGGTTCCAGCCCCAGCATTTT.

CDR3 in DNA: TGTGCCAGCAGATTACGCACAGGGGTGGGTGACACCATATATTTT. Amino acid sequence: CASRLRTGVGDTIYF. The chain joins TRBV6-6 to TRBJ1-3, with 7 bases that match TRBD1. J was trimmed by 8 bases and V by 6 bases; bases with no gene match: 13. CDR1 and CDR2 (germline): MNHNY, SVGAGI (reference sequence). The CDR3 contains 15 residues.

This clonotype was observed a few times. This chain joins TRBV7-2 and TRBJ1-5, with D perhaps matching TRBD1 (5 bases). This CDR3 has 15 amino acids. The V end lost 5 bases, the J end lost 0 bases, and 11 bases lay between the germline ends. Germline-derived CDR1 and CDR2 are SGHTA and FQGNSA. DNA for the CDR3: TGTGCCAGCAGCGCCGCAGGGAATAGCAATCAGCCCCAGCATTTT. Translating it yields CASSAAGNSNQPQHF.

This chain uses TRBV9 with TRBJ2-1, with TRBD2 matching over 9 bases. The J segment lost 6 bases and the V segment lost 4 bases, leaving 5 bases of the junction unmatched. Germline CDR1 reads SGDLS; CDR2 reads YYNGEE. The CDR3 sequence is 14 residues long. The CDR3 DNA follows: TGTGCCAGCAGCTATAGCGGGGGTCGCAATGAGCAGTTCTTC. This translates into CASSYSGGRNEQFF.

This clonotype was seen only a few times. The rearrangement joins TRBV18 to TRBJ1-1; the match to TRBD1 covers 7 bases. Trimming took 5 bases from V and 3 from J; bases not matched to a gene: 6. Looked up from germline, CDR1 is KGHSH and CDR2 is LQKENI. The CDR3 is made up of 14 amino acids. The CDR3 is CASSLGGADTEAFF. The DNA of the CDR3 is TGTGCCAGCTCATTAGGGGGCGCCGACACTGAAGCTTTCTTT.

This clonotype was counted between two and nine times. The J gene is TRBJ2-5, the V gene TRBV12-3 or TRBV12-4, with 8 bases fitting TRBD1. V trimming: 2 bases; J trimming: 5 bases; junction bases outside the gene matches: 4. There are 14 residues in the CDR3. This chain's CDR3 is CASSLSGGRETQYF. In DNA form, the CDR3 reads TGTGCCAGCAGTTTATCAGGGGGCCGGGAGACCCAGTACTTC.

This clonotype was observed a handful of times. The chain joins TRBV7-8 to TRBJ2-3, with D possibly being TRBD2 (6 bases). Germline lookup yields CDR1 SGHVS and CDR2 FQNEAQ. Trimming removed 1 base at V and 2 bases at J, with 10 bases between. The CDR3 length is 15 residues. The CDR3 spells CASSLGRGLTDTQYF. CDR3 in DNA: TGTGCCAGCAGCTTAGGGCGGGGACTCACAGATACGCAGTATTTT.

This clonotype was counted only a few times. The genes are TRBV9 and TRBJ2-1; TRBD1 matches at 9 bases. Losses at the gene ends were 3 bases for V and 8 bases for J; bases not matched to a gene: 6. Germline CDR1 and CDR2: SGDLS and YYNGEE. CDR3 length: 14 residues. Written as DNA, the CDR3 is TGTGCCAGCAGCGCCGAGACAGGGGGGGATGAGCAGTTCTTC. This encodes CASSAETGGDEQFF.

This clonotype was recorded a few times. The gene calls are TRBV7-9 and TRBJ1-1, with TRBD1 identical over 7 bases. The CDR3 extends over 15 amino acids. Germline V gene lookup returns CDR1 SEHNR and CDR2 FQNEAQ (reference sequence). Unmatched junction bases numbered 9, after V lost 4 bases and J lost 4 bases. CDR3 region: CASSYLSGGTTEAFF. The CDR3 bases are TGTGCCAGCAGCTATCTTTCAGGGGGGACCACTGAAGCTTTCTTT.

This chain connects TRBV6-5 to TRBJ1-4; D is ambiguous. V dropped 0 bases and J dropped 6 bases, with 11 bases sitting between them. The CDR3 extends over 15 amino acids. The germline V gene has CDR1 MNHEY and CDR2 SVGAGI. DNA for the CDR3: TGTGCCAGCAGTTACTCGAGGCAGGTGTATGAAAAACTGTTTTTT. It translates to CASSYSRQVYEKLFF.

This rearrangement joins TRBV6-1 to TRBJ1-2; possible D gene TRBD1, 5 bases. Between the trimmed V and J ends, which lost 6 bases and 4 bases, there was a span of 12 bases. CDR1 MNHNS and CDR2 SASEGT come from the germline V gene. The CDR3 runs to 13 residues. CDR3 sequence: CASSRTGVYGYTF. CDR3 nucleotide sequence: TGTGCCAGCAGCCGTACAGGCGTCTATGGCTACACCTTC.

This clonotype has more than one count but fewer than ten. The chain is built from TRBV20-1 and TRBJ2-1, with D possibly matching TRBD2 (5 bases). Trimming stripped 0 bases from V and 5 bases from J, with 11 bases between. Germline lookup yields CDR1 DFQATT and CDR2 SNEGSKA (reference sequence). This CDR3 contains 14 residues. The CDR3 region is CSARDPGSNNEQFF. The CDR3 nucleotides read TGCAGTGCTAGAGATCCTGGGAGCAACAATGAGCAGTTCTTC.

The V and J genes are TRBV10-3 and TRBJ2-5; perhaps TRBD2 as D (7 bases). Trimming cost V 5 bases and J 4 bases, with 17 bases left between them. CDR3 size: 15 residues. Germline V CDR1 and CDR2: ENHRY, SYGVKD. The chain's CDR3 is CAISPGGSAGETQYF. The CDR3 DNA is TGTGCCATCAGTCCGGGGGGCTCGGCGGGAGAGACCCAGTACTTC.

This clonotype showed up just a few times. J is TRBJ2-3 and V is TRBV4-1, with D unresolved. Trimming took 5 bases from V and 0 from J, leaving 18 bases between them. There are 17 residues in the CDR3. Per germline, CDR1 MGHRA and CDR2 YSYEKL. CDR3 bases: TGCGCCAGCAGCGACGGCCGCAGGCGCCCTAGCACAGATACGCAGTATTTT. Translation gives CASSDGRRRPSTDTQYF.

This clonotype was counted a few times. Relative to the germline gene, one junction end is altered; a read error may explain this. This chain joins TRBV12-3 or TRBV12-4 and TRBJ2-3, with TRBD2 matching over 7 bases. This CDR3 has 13 residues. The CDR3 nucleotides read TGTGCCAGCAGGGGGCCCCGGGGGGATAGGCAGTATTTT. This encodes CASRGPRGDRQYF.

V gene TRBV5-4 combines with J gene TRBJ2-2; D unclear. The CDR3 runs 12 residues. Deletions cut 4 bases from V and 5 bases from J, with 6 bases between. Germline V gene lookup returns CDR1 SGHNT and CDR2 YYREEE (reference sequence). The CDR3 sequence: CASSGLTGELFF. CDR3 DNA: TGTGCCAGCAGCGGATTGACCGGGGAGCTGTTTTTT.